Sequencing of this TCR beta chain was carried out in a study of blood T cell repertoires in COVID-19. Study context: Researchers got acute and convalescent COVID-19 samples from the United States, Italy and Spain. T cells, B-cell-depleted T cells, or PBMCs provided the cDNA or gDNA that served as material.

All recovered Cohort 3 donors got two negative PCRs, got clearance, or saw symptom resolution. Trimming took 2 bases from V and 2 from J, leaving 13 bases between them. Germline V gene lookup returns CDR1 MNHNS and CDR2 SASEGT. The CDR3 is 15 amino acids. Sequencing was performed with immunoSEQ multiplex PCR; in TCRdb, only in-frame clones are kept and a portion is missing. The sample carries 270,000 or so clones, about four fifths recorded once. Judged by abundance, this clone is medium-sized. The source of this sequence is a man aged 45-65 years who had recovered from COVID-19. The chain links TRBV6-1 to TRBJ2-7; possible D gene TRBD2, 5 bases. The specimen sequenced was PBMCs or T cells enriched from blood (not recorded which). The CDR3 bases are TGTGCCAGCAGTGAAAGCGACGAGGGCGCCTACGAGCAGTACTTC. Translation gives CASSESDEGAYEQYF.